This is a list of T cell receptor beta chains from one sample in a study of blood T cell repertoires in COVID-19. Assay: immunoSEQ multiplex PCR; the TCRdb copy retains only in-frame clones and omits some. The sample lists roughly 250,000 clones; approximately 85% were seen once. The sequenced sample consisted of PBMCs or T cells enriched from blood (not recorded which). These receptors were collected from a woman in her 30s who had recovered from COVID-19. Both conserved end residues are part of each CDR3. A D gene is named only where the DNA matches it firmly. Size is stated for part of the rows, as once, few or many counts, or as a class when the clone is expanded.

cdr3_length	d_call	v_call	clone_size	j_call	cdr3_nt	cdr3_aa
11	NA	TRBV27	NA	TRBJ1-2	TGTGCCAGCGGGCAGGGCTATGGCTACACCTTC	CASGQGYGYTF
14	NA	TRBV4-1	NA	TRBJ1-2	TGCGCCAGCAGCCAAGATTTCCAGTATGATGGCTACACCTTC	CASSQDFQYDGYTF
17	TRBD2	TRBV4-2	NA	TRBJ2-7	TGTGCCAGCAGCCAAGTGCGAGCGAGCGGGACCAAGTACGAGCAGTACTTC	CASSQVRASGTKYEQYF
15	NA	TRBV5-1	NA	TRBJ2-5	TGCGCCAGCAGCTTGACGGCAGGGCCGCAAGAGACCCAGTACTTC	CASSLTAGPQETQYF
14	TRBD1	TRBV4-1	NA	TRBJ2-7	TGCGCCAGCAGCCAAGAGGGACAGGGGGACGAGCAGTACTTC	CASSQEGQGDEQYF
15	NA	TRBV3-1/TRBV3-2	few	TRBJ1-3	TGTGCCAGCAGCCAAGGGCGGACATTTGGAAACACCATATATTTT	CASSQGRTFGNTIYF
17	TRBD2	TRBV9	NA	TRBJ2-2	TGTGCCAGCAGCGTAGAAGGCGGGAGCGGTCACACCGGGGAGCTGTTTTTT	CASSVEGGSGHTGELFF
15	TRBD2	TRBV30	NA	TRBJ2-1	TGTGCCTGGAGTGGCCTAGCGGGGCGGGACAATGAGCAGTTCTTC	CAWSGLAGRDNEQFF
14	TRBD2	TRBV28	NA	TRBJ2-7	TGTGCCAGCAGCTTCGGGGGGAGCGAGTACGAGCAGTACTTC	CASSFGGSEYEQYF
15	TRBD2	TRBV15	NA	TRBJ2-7	TGTGCCACCCGTAGGGAGGGCGGGGGGGCCTCGGAGCAGTACTTC	CATRREGGGASEQYF
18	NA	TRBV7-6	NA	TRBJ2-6	TGTGCCAGCAGCTTAGAGGCGGGCCTGCGCTCTGGGGCCAACGTCCTGACTTTC	CASSLEAGLRSGANVLTF
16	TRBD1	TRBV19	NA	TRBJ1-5	TGTGCCAGTAGTGCTTCTTTCGACAGGGTCTATCAGCCCCAGCATTTT	CASSASFDRVYQPQHF
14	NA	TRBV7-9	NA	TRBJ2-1	TGTGCCAGCAGCCACAGGGCCTCCTACAATGAGCAGTTCTTC	CASSHRASYNEQFF
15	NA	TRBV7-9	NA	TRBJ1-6	TGTGCCAGCAGCTTAATCGACATCGGCAATTCACCCCTCCACTTT	CASSLIDIGNSPLHF
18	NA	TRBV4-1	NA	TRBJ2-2	TGCGCCAGCAGCCAAGGCAATTTCGGGACAATTAACACCGGGGAGCTGTTTTTT	CASSQGNFGTINTGELFF
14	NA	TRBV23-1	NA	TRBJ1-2	TGCGCCAGCAGCCTCCGTTGGGAGTACTATGGCTACACCTTC	CASSLRWEYYGYTF
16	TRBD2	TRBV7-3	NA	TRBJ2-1	TGTGCCAGCAGCTTCCGAGCGGGAGCGGGGGACAATGAGCAGTTCTTC	CASSFRAGAGDNEQFF
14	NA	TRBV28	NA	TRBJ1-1	TGTGCCAGCAGTCGGACACTCCTGAACACTGAAGCTTTCTTT	CASSRTLLNTEAFF
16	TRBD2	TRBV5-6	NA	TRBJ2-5	TGTGCCAGCAGCTTTCTGGCGGGGGGGCCGGAGGAGACCCAGTACTTC	CASSFLAGGPEETQYF
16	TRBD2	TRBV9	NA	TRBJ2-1	TGTGCCAGCAGCGTAACCGGGACTAGCCTCTACAATGAGCAGTTCTTC	CASSVTGTSLYNEQFF
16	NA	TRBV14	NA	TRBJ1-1	TGTGCCAGCAGCCACCTAACAGGGATGATGGACACTGAAGCTTTCTTT	CASSHLTGMMDTEAFF
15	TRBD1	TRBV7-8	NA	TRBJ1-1	TGTGCCAGCAGCGCAGACAGGGGGCTAAGCACTGAAGCTTTCTTT	CASSADRGLSTEAFF
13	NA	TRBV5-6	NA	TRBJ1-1	TGTGCCAGCAGCTTGGGAGAGGCCACTGAAGCTTTCTTT	CASSLGEATEAFF
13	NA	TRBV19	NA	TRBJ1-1	TGTGCCAGTAAAGGACAGAGCGGCACTGAAGCTTTCTTT	CASKGQSGTEAFF
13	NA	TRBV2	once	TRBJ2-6	TGTGCCAGCTGGGGCTCAGGGGCCAACGTCCTGACTTTC	CASWGSGANVLTF
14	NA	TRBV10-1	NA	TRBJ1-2	TGCGCCAGCAGTGCCGGGGGATCTAACTATGGCTACACCTTC	CASSAGGSNYGYTF
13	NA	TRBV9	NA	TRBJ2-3	TGTGCCAGCAGCGTAGAGACATCAGATACGCAGTATTTT	CASSVETSDTQYF
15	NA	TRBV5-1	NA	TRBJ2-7	TGCGCCAGCAGCTTGGCCTTGGGCGCCGCCTACGAGCAGTACTTC	CASSLALGAAYEQYF
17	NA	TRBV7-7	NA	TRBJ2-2	TGTGCCAGCAGCTTAGTTGAGCGACATGCGGGCGCCGGGGAGCTGTTTTTT	CASSLVERHAGAGELFF
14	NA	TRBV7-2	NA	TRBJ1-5	TGTGCCAGCAGCTTAGCAGGGGGCAATCAGCCCCAGCATTTT	CASSLAGGNQPQHF
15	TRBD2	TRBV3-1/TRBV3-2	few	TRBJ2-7	TGTGCCAGCAGCCACTCGGGACTAGCGGCCTACGAGCAGTACTTC	CASSHSGLAAYEQYF
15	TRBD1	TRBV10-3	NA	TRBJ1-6	TGTGCCACCAAAACCGGGACAGGGGAAAATTCACCCCTCCACTTT	CATKTGTGENSPLHF
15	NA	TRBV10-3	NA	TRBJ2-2	TGTGCCATCAGTGAGGAGGGGGGGCCTGATTTAGAGCTGTTTTTT	CAISEEGGPDLELFF
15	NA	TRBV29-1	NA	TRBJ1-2	TGCAGCGTTGCATCGCGAGGGGGGGGTATCTATGGCTACACCTTC	CSVASRGGGIYGYTF
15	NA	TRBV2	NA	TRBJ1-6	TGTGCCAGCATGGAGGGGAGCTCCTATAATTCACCCCTCCACTTT	CASMEGSSYNSPLHF
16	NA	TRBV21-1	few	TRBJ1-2	TGTGCCAGCAGCAAAGCGCGGCCAGGGGAGTATCATGGCTACACCTTC	CASSKARPGEYHGYTF
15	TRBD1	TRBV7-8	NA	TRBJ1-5	TGTGCCAGCAGCCCACAGGGGGGAGGGAATCAGCCCCAGCATTTT	CASSPQGGGNQPQHF
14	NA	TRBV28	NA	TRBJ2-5	TGTGCCAGCAGTACGGCGGGACCCGGGGAGACCCAGTACTTC	CASSTAGPGETQYF
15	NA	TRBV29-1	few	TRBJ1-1	TGCAGCGTCCTGCTCGGGGGGCGTCTGAACACTGAAGCTTTCTTT	CSVLLGGRLNTEAFF
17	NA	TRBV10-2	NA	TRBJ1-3	TGCGCCAGCAGTGAGTCGAGGGCCAGGAGCTCTGGAAACACCATATATTTT	CASSESRARSSGNTIYF
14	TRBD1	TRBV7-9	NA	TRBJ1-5	TGTGCCAGCAGCCACACGGACAGGAATCAGCCCCAGCATTTT	CASSHTDRNQPQHF
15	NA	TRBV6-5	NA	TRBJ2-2	TGTGCCAGCACCCTTATTCAGAAGAACACCGGGGAGCTGTTTTTT	CASTLIQKNTGELFF
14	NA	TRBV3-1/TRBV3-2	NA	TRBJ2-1	TGTGCCAGCGAGCGGACGGGGTTCTACAATGAGCAGTTCTTC	CASERTGFYNEQFF
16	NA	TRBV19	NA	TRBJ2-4	TGTGCCAGTACCAATGCAGGTCTCCTGGCCAAAAACATTCAGTACTTC	CASTNAGLLAKNIQYF
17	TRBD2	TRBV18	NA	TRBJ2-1	TGTGCCAGCTCACCACTTAGCGGGGGGGCTTCCTACAATGAGCAGTTCTTC	CASSPLSGGASYNEQFF
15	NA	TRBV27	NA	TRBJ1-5	TGTGCCAGCAGTTTAGAGACAGGAGATAATCAGCCCCAGCATTTT	CASSLETGDNQPQHF
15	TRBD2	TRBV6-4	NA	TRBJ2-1	TGTGCCAGCAGTGACTCACTAGCGGGGAACAATGAGCAGTTCTTC	CASSDSLAGNNEQFF
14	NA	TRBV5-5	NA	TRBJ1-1	TGTGCCAGCAGCTTGGCCCTCCAGTTCCCTGAAGCTTTCTTT	CASSLALQFPEAFF
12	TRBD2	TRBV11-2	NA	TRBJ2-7	TGTGCCAGCAGCGGGTCCGGGGGGGAGCAGTACTTC	CASSGSGGEQYF
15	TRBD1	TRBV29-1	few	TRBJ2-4	TGCAGCGTTGAAGTTTGGACAGGGGGCAAAAACATTCAGTACTTC	CSVEVWTGGKNIQYF